Below are 21 T cell receptor beta chains sequenced from a single sample in a study of tumor-infiltrating lymphocytes in primary liver carcinoma. With about 470 ng total RNA as template and a constant-region primer, TCR beta cDNA was made. Each TCR beta library was derived from three nested multiplex PCR rounds that employed slightly modified ARM-PCR. Use of TRBV1-TRBV30 forward primers with a C-beta reverse primer characterized the first two PCR rounds, which lasted 10 cycles each. TCRdb recomputed calls from the multiplex PCR reads with MiXCR, one row per CDR3 protein. The sample has 120,000 or so distinct CDR3 sequences, around 62% seen once; the top ten hold approximately 10%. From unsorted bulk tissue weighing roughly 19-32 mg, DNA and RNA were co-extracted. The sample consisted of liver tumor tissue from sampling region 1. Documented subset: tumor region T1, superior pole. The receptors here all came from an older woman with primary liver carcinoma and hepatitis B virus infection.

The chain recombines TRBV21-1 with TRBJ1-5. TRBV21-1 is tagged as a pseudogene. The CDR3 totals 15 residues. Here the CDR3 reads CASSKGIRRNQPQHF. The DNA of the CDR3 is TGTGCCAGCAGCAAAGGGATACGCCGCAATCAGCCCCAGCATTTT.

With respect to this clonotype: The junction shows a germline mismatch at one end, possibly a read error. V is TRBV28 and J is TRBJ1-1, with unresolved D. This CDR3 has 14 residues. CDR1 is MDHEN and CDR2 is SYDVKM in the germline V gene. The CDR3 loop is CASMGSQNVGEALF. The CDR3 nucleotides are TGTGCCAGCATGGGAAGTCAAAACGTCGGTGAAGCTCTCTTT. Together with reference TRBV28 and TRBJ1-1, the CDR3 gives the full variable domain: DVKVTQSSRYLVKRTGEKVFLECVQDMDHENMFWYRQDPGLGLRLIYFSYDVKMKEKGDIPEGYSVSREKKERFSLILESASTNQTSMYLCASMGSQNVGEALFGQGTRLTVV.

Regarding this clonotype: The junction departs from germline at one end; a sequencing error may be responsible. V is TRBV12-3 or TRBV12-4 and J is TRBJ2-6; 10 nucleotides line up with TRBD2. The CDR3 has 15 amino acids. The CDR3 sequence: CASRGLASGTNVLTF. As DNA, the CDR3 is TGTGCCAGCAGGGGACTAGCGAGTGGGACCAACGTCCTGACCTTC.

About this clonotype itself: It is likely a read error, because the conserved phenylalanine at the end of the CDR3 is missing. The chain uses TRBV5-1 and TRBJ2-3; D gene unclear. CDR1 and CDR2 from the germline V gene are SGHRS and YFSETQ. V was shortened by 5 bases and J by 1 base, with 8 bases between the two germline ends. The CDR3 spans 13 residues. The CDR3 protein is CASRVEGTDTQYL. The CDR3 region has the DNA TGCGCCAGCAGGGTTGAGGGCACAGATACGCAGTATCTT.

As to this clonotype: A junction end diverges from the germline sequence, so it may reflect a read error. This chain joins TRBV5-5 and TRBJ2-4; 13 positions match TRBD2. This CDR3 has 14 residues. Germline CDR1 SGHKS, CDR2 YYEKEE (reference sequence). This CDR3 reads CGSSPGLAGRGQYF. Here the CDR3 DNA reads TGTGGCAGCAGTCCGGGACTAGCGGGACGGGGTCAGTACTTC.

This chain uses TRBV2 with TRBJ1-5; D remains ambiguous. In germline, CDR1 is SNHLY, CDR2 FYNNEI. The CDR3 runs to 13 residues. V lost 8 bases and J lost 4, with 12 bases in between. CDR3 region: CASGPDGNQPQHF. The CDR3 DNA is TGTGCCAGCGGACCGGATGGAAATCAGCCCCAGCATTTT. The variable domain in full, with the rest retrieved from reference TRBV2 and TRBJ1-5, is EPEVTQTPSHQVTQMGQEVILRCVPISNHLYFYWYRQILGQKVEFLVSFYNNEISEKSEIFDDQFSVERPDGSNFTLKIRSTKLEDSAMYFCASGPDGNQPQHFGDGTRLSIL.

Remarks on this clonotype: A read error is likely, as this CDR3 ends without the conserved phenylalanine or tryptophan. V usage is TRBV11-3 and J usage is TRBJ1-2; weak D call: TRBD1 (6 bases). Looked up from germline, CDR1 is SGHNT and CDR2 is YENEEA. Trimming left V 5 bases short and J 4 bases short, with 17 bases between. The CDR3 extends over 15 amino acids. This chain's CDR3 is CASSPRPDRRYGYTL. Here the CDR3 DNA reads TGTGCCAGCAGCCCACGACCTGACAGGCGCTATGGCTACACCCTC.

A few counts support this clonotype. The chain couples TRBV4-1 to TRBJ2-2, with 7 bases lining up with TRBD2. Trimming removed 0 bases from V and 5 bases from J; junction bases left unmatched: 6. Germline V gene lookup returns CDR1 MGHRA and CDR2 YSYEKL. The CDR3 covers 16 residues. CDR3 sequence: CASSQEGGGVTGELFF. DNA of the CDR3: TGCGCCAGCAGCCAAGAGGGGGGGGGGGTAACCGGGGAGCTGTTTTTT.

This clonotype was counted at least ten times. This sequence joins TRBV29-1 and TRBJ2-1; 7 bases align to TRBD1. CDR3 length: 13 amino acids. With 7 bases clipped from V and 7 bases from J, the junction kept 10 bases outside the gene matches. Germline lookup yields CDR1 SQVTM and CDR2 ANQGSEA. CDR3: CSASKQGWNEQFF. CDR3 nucleotides: TGCAGCGCCTCTAAACAGGGGTGGAATGAGCAGTTCTTC.

The rearrangement joins TRBV29-1 to TRBJ1-5; no definite D call. CDR1 and CDR2 (germline): SQVTM, ANQGSEA. Trimming took off 6 bases at V and 6 bases at J, with 15 bases between the two ends. The CDR3 length is 13 residues. CDR3 coding DNA: TGCAGCGTCATAGTTTCTCGGGGTCAGCCCCAGCATTTT. Translated, it gives CSVIVSRGQPQHF.

This clonotype was observed many times. The chain carries TRBV4-1 and TRBJ2-2, with 10 bases that match TRBD2. Trimming at V came to 2 bases and at J to 6 bases, leaving 6 bases not matched to a gene. The CDR3 spans 16 residues. The germline V gene has CDR1 MGHRA and CDR2 YSYEKL. CDR3 bases: TGCGCCAGCAGCCAACCAGCGGGAGGGCCTCCCGGGGAGCTGTTTTTT. Amino acid sequence: CASSQPAGGPPGELFF.

This clonotype came up many times. This chain connects TRBV4-2 to TRBJ2-7; D unresolved. Germline V gene lookup returns CDR1 LGHNA and CDR2 YNFKEQ. This CDR3 has 16 amino acids. Trimming pared 2 bases from V and 0 bases from J, leaving 14 bases between. The CDR3 reads CASSQSGSASSYEQYF. CDR3 nucleotide sequence: TGTGCCAGCAGCCAAAGTGGCAGCGCGAGCTCCTACGAGCAGTACTTC.

About this clonotype: At one end, the junction sequence differs from germline, possibly due to a read error. The chain is built from TRBV11-2 and TRBJ1-1, with TRBD1 matching over 8 bases. This CDR3 is 14 amino acids long. The germline V gene has CDR1 SGHAT and CDR2 FQNNGV. The CDR3 region is CASCLIRGRAEAIF. The CDR3 DNA sequence: TGTGCCAGCTGCTTAATCAGGGGGCGAGCTGAAGCTATCTTT.

The V call is TRBV7-8, the J call TRBJ1-5; unclear D gene. There are 15 residues in the CDR3. The germline V gene encodes CDR1 SGHVS and CDR2 FQNEAQ. V lost 2 bases and J 4 bases, leaving 12 bases between the germline ends. The CDR3 DNA reads TGTGCCAGCAGCTTATGGGAAGGGTTTAATCAGCCCCAGCATTTT. Its translation: CASSLWEGFNQPQHF. Supplemented by reference TRBV7-8 and TRBJ1-5, the full variable domain reads GAGVSQSPRYKVAKRGQDVALRCDPISGHVSLFWYQQALGQGPEFLTYFQNEAQLDKSGLPSDRFFAERPEGSVSTLKIQRTQQEDSAVYLCASSLWEGFNQPQHFGDGTRLSIL.

The sample holds one count of this clonotype. Given the absence of the conserved phenylalanine or tryptophan at the CDR3 end, a read error is likely. The DNA is omitted, as the CDR3 cannot be located on it reliably, and the CDR3 follows TCRdb's listing. V and J are TRBV5-4 and TRBJ2-5; TRBD2, the table's D call, lacks a check against the DNA. Including both end residues, the CDR3 is 16 amino acids long. CDR1 and CDR2 from the germline V gene are SGHNT and YYREEE (reference sequence). This CDR3 reads CASSSPGLAEQETRYL.

This rearrangement joins TRBV28 to TRBJ2-7; 7 positions match TRBD2. Trimming cost V 5 bases and J 0 bases; bases outside gene matches: 7. Germline V lookup: CDR1 MDHEN, CDR2 SYDVKM. The length of the CDR3 is 15 residues. The CDR3 sequence is CASSPSGTDSYEQYF. DNA for the CDR3: TGTGCCAGCAGTCCCAGCGGGACCGACTCCTACGAGCAGTACTTC.

The sample holds a few counts of this clonotype. The chain uses TRBV28 and TRBJ2-5, with D uncertain. This CDR3 has 14 residues. The germline gives CDR1 MDHEN, CDR2 SYDVKM. V lost 3 bases to trimming and J lost 1 base, with 9 bases between them. This CDR3 is CASSFSLAQETQYF. CDR3 DNA sequence: TGTGCCAGCAGTTTTAGTCTGGCCCAAGAGACCCAGTACTTC.

With regard to this clonotype: At one end the junction does not follow the germline gene, possibly because of a read error. The rearrangement links TRBV12-3 or TRBV12-4 to TRBJ2-2, with D perhaps being TRBD1 or TRBD2 (5 bases each). The CDR3 has 15 residues. The CDR3 protein is CACSFWGGNTGEPFF. CDR3 nucleotide sequence: TGTGCCTGCAGTTTCTGGGGCGGTAACACCGGGGAGCCGTTTTTT.

Remarks on this clonotype: At one of its ends the junction is not consistent with the germline gene, which may arise from a read error. The chain carries TRBV19 and TRBJ2-6; D might be TRBD1 (5 bases). The CDR3 is 16 residues long. Germline V gene sequence: CDR1 LNHDA, CDR2 SQIVND (reference sequence). The CDR3 DNA is TGTGCCAGTAGTCCAGAACACCTGTCTGGGGCCAACGTCCTGACTTTT. Translated: CASSPEHLSGANVLTF.

With respect to this clonotype: The junction departs from germline at one end; a sequencing error may be responsible. This chain joins TRBV4-2 and TRBJ2-2; tentative D call: TRBD2 (5 bases). CDR3 length equals 16 residues. Germline CDR1 is LGHNA and CDR2 is YNFKEQ. CDR3 coding DNA: TGTGCCAGCAGCCGCCAGATCCGCGCGAACACCGGGGAGCTGTCTTTT. Its protein is CASSRQIRANTGELSF.

V is TRBV29-1 and J is TRBJ1-1; possibly TRBD1 for D (5 bases). The V and J ends lost 7 bases and 4 bases respectively, with 13 bases between them. CDR3 length: 12 residues. Germline V gives CDR1 SQVTM, CDR2 ANQGSEA. This CDR3 reads CSAILGGTEAFF. The CDR3 region has the DNA TGCAGCGCTATATTGGGGGGCACTGAAGCTTTCTTT.